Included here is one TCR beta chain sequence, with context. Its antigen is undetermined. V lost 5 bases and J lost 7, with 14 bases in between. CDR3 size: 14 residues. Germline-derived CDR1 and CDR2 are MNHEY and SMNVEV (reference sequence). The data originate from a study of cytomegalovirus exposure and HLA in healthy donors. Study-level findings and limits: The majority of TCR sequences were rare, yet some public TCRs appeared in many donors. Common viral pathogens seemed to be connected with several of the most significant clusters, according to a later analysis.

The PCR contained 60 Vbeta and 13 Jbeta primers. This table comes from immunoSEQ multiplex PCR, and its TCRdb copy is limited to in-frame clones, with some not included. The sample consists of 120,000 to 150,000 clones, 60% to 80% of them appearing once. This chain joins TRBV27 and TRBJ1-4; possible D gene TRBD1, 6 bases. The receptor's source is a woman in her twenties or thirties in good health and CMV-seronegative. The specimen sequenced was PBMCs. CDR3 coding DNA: TGTGCCAGCAGTCAGGACAGCCGAAGTGAAAAACTGTTTTTT. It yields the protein CASSQDSRSEKLFF.